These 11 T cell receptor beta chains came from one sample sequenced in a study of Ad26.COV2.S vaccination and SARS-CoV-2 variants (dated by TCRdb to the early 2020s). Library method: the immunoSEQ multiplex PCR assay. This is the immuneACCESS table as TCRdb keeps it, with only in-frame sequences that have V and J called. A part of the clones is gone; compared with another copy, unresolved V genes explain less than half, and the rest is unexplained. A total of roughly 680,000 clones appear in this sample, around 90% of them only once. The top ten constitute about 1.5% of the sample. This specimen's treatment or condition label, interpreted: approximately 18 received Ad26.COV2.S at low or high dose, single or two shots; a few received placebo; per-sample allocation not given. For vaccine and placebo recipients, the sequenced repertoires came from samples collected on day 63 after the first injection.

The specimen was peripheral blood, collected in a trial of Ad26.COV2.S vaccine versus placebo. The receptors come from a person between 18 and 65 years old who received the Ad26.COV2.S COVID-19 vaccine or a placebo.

The CDR3 nucleotides are TGTGCCAGCAGTCCAGGGTATAGCAATCAGCCCCAGCATTTT. Protein sequence: CASSPGYSNQPQHF. The V call is TRBV11-2, the J call TRBJ1-5; D perhaps matches TRBD1 (5 bases). The germline V gene has CDR1 SGHAT and CDR2 FQNNGV. V lost 6 bases, J lost 0 bases, and 9 bases lay in between. The CDR3 covers 14 residues.

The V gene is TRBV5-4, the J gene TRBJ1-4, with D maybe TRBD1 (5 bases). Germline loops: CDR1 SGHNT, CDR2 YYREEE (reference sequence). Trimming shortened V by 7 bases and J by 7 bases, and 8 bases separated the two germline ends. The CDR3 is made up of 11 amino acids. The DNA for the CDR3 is TGTGCCAGCGGGACTTCTGAAAAACTGTTTTTT. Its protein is CASGTSEKLFF.

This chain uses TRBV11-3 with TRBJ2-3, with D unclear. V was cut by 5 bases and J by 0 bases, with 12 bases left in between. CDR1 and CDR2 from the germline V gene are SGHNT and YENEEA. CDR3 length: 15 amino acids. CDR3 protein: CASSQQPSSTDTQYF. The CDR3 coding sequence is TGTGCCAGCAGCCAACAGCCCTCTAGCACAGATACGCAGTATTTT.

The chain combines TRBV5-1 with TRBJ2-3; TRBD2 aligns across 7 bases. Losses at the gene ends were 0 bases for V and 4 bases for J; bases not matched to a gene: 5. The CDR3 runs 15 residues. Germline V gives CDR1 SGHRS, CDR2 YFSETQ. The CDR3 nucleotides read TGCGCCAGCAGCTTGGCCCCCGGGGGGTCAGATACGCAGTATTTT. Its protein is CASSLAPGGSDTQYF.

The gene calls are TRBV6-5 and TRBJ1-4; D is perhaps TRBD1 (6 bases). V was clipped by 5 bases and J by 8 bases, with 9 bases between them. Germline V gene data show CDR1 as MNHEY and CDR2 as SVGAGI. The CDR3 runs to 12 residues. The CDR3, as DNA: TGTGCCAGCAGTAACAGGGCGGAAAAACTGTTTTTT. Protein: CASSNRAEKLFF.

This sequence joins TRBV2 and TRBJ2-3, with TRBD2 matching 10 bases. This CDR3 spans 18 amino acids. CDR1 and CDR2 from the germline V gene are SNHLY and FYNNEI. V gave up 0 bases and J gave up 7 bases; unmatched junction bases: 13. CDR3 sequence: CASSEAFRASGRINTQYF. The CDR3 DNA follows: TGTGCCAGCAGTGAAGCTTTCAGGGCTAGCGGGAGAATCAATACGCAGTATTTT. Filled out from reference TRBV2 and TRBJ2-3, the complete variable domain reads EPEVTQTPSHQVTQMGQEVILRCVPISNHLYFYWYRQILGQKVEFLVSFYNNEISEKSEIFDDQFSVERPDGSNFTLKIRSTKLEDSAMYFCASSEAFRASGRINTQYFGPGTRLTVL.

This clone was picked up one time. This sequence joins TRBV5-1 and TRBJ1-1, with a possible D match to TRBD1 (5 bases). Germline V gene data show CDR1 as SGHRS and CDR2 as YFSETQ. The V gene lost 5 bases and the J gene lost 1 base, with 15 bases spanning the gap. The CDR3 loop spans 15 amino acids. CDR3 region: CASRLRTGENTEAFF. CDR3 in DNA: TGCGCCAGCAGGCTCAGGACGGGGGAGAACACTGAAGCTTTCTTT.

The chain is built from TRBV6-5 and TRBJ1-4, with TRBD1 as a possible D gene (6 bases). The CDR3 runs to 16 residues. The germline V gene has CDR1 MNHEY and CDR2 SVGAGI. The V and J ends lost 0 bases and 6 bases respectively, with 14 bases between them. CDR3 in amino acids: CASSYSTGTGYEKLFF. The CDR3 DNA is TGTGCCAGCAGTTACTCGACGGGAACAGGGTATGAAAAACTGTTTTTT.

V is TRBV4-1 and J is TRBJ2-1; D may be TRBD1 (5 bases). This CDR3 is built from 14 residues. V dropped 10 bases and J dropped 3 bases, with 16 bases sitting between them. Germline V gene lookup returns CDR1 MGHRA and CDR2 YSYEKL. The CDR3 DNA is TGCGCCATCTCCTGGGGCGTGCTCTACAATGAGCAGTTCTTC. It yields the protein CAISWGVLYNEQFF.

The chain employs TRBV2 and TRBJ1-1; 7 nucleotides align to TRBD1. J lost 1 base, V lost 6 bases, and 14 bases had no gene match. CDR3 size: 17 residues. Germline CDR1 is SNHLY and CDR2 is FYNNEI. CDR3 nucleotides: TGTGCCAGCAGACCCCTCGACAGGGCCCAAAGGAACACTGAAGCTTTCTTT. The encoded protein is CASRPLDRAQRNTEAFF.

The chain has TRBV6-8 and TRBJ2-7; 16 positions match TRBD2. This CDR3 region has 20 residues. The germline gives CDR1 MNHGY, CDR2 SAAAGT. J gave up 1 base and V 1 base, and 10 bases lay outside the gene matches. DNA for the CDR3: TGTGCCAGCAGTTACTTCTCGGGACTAGCGGGAGGGAGAAAATCCTACGAGCAGTACTTC. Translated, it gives CASSYFSGLAGGRKSYEQYF.